The rows below give T cell receptor beta chains drawn from one sample of a study of T cell responses to AZD1222 COVID-19 vaccine. Assay: immunoSEQ multiplex PCR; the TCRdb copy retains only in-frame clones and omits some. The sample carries some 97,000 clones, over 75% recorded once. The sequencing here drew on peripheral blood, taken on day 0 of MenACWY control vaccination. The source of these receptors is an adult in good health. CDR3s include the opening cysteine and the closing phenylalanine or tryptophan. The order of the fields is D gene, V gene, CDR3 length, J gene, CDR3 protein, CDR3 DNA. The D gene is left open where the match is weak.

>-|TRBV4-3|17|TRBJ2-3
CASSQEGGRAAPDTQYF
TGCGCCAGCAGCCAAGAGGGGGGAAGGGCTGCCCCAGATACGCAGTATTTT
>TRBD1|TRBV11-1|14|TRBJ1-3
CASSYDRAGNTIYF
TGTGCCAGCAGCTACGACAGGGCTGGAAACACCATATATTTT
>-|TRBV15|13|TRBJ2-1
CATSRDRRNEQFF
TGTGCCACCAGCAGAGATAGGCGGAATGAGCAGTTCTTC
>TRBD2|TRBV7-2|17|TRBJ2-3
CASSFGTSGSSTDTQYF
TGTGCCAGCAGCTTTGGGACTAGCGGGAGCAGCACAGATACGCAGTATTTT
>-|TRBV19|11|TRBJ2-7
CASSIMNEQYF
TGTGCCAGTAGTATCATGAACGAGCAGTACTTC
>-|TRBV2|16|TRBJ1-4
CASSELGAENNEKLFF
TGTGCCAGCAGTGAATTGGGCGCGGAGAATAATGAAAAACTGTTTTTT
>-|TRBV10-3|13|TRBJ1-5
CAVGQLSNQPQHF
TGTGCCGTCGGACAGCTTAGCAATCAGCCCCAGCATTTT
>TRBD1|TRBV18|18|TRBJ1-1
CASSPRRDRGPLNTEAFF
TGTGCCAGCTCACCACGCCGCGACAGGGGGCCCTTGAACACTGAAGCTTTCTTT
>-|TRBV5-1|14|TRBJ2-7
CASSSSFTQYEQYF
TGCGCCAGCAGCTCTTCCTTTACTCAGTACGAGCAGTACTTC
>-|TRBV7-9|12|TRBJ1-2
CASSHGDYGYTF
TGTGCCAGCAGTCATGGGGATTATGGCTACACCTTC
>TRBD1|TRBV27|14|TRBJ2-5
CASCWGQGEGTQYF
TGTGCCAGCTGTTGGGGACAGGGCGAGGGGACCCAGTACTTC
>-|TRBV5-6|13|TRBJ2-7
CASSSAPGGEQYF
TGTGCCAGCAGCTCGGCCCCCGGTGGGGAGCAGTACTTC
>-|TRBV6-5|14|TRBJ1-4
CASSYSSIGIKLFF
TGTGCCAGCAGTTACTCGTCCATCGGTATAAAACTGTTTTTT
>-|TRBV7-9|17|TRBJ1-4
CASSLDRSGWFDEKLFF
TGTGCCAGCAGCTTAGATCGCTCGGGCTGGTTCGATGAAAAACTGTTTTTT
>TRBD1|TRBV5-1|16|TRBJ2-7
CASSLNLGTGAYEQYF
TGCGCCAGCAGCTTGAATCTCGGGACAGGGGCCTACGAGCAGTACTTC
>-|TRBV28|15|TRBJ2-1
CASRSGREGHYEQFF
TGTGCCAGCAGAAGTGGCAGGGAAGGGCACTATGAGCAGTTCTTC